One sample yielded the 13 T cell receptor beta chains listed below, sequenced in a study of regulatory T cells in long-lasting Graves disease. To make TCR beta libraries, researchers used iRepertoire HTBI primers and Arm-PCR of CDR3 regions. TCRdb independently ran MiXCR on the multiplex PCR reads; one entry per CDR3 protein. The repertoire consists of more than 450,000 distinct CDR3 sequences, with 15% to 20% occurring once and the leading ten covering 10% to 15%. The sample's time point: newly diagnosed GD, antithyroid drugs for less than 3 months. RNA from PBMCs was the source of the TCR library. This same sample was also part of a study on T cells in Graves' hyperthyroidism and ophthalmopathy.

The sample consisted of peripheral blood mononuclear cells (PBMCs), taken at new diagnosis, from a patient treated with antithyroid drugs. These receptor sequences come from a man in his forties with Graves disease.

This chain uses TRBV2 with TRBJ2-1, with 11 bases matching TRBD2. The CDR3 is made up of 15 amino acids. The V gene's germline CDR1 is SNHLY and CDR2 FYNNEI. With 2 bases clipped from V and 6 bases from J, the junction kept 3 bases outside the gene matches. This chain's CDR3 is CASSESSGRANEQFF. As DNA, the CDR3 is TGTGCCAGCAGTGAAAGTAGCGGGAGGGCCAATGAGCAGTTCTTC.

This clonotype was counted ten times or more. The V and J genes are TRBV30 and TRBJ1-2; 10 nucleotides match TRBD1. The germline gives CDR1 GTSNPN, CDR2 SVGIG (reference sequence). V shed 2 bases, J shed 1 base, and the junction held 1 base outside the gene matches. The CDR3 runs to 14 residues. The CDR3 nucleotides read TGTGCCTGGAGTTGGGACAGGGGTAACTATGGCTACACCTTC. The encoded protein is CAWSWDRGNYGYTF.

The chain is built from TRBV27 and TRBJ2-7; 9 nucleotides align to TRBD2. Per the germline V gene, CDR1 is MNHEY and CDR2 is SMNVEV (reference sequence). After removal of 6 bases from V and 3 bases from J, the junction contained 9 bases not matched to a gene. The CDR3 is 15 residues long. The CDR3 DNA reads TGTGCCAGCAGCCTTCGGGGCGGGAGGGTCTACGAGCAGTACTTC. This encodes CASSLRGGRVYEQYF.

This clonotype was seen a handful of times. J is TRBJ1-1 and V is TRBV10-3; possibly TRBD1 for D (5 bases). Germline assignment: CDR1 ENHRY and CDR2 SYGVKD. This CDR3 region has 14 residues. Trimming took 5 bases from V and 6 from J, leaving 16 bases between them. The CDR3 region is CAISQWGEKAEAFF. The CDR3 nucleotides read TGTGCCATCAGTCAATGGGGGGAGAAGGCTGAAGCTTTCTTT.

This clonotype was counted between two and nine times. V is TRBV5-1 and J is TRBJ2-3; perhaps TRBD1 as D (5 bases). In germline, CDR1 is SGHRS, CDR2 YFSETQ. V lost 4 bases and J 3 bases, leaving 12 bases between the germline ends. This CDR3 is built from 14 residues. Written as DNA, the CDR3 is TGCGCCAGCAGCACGAATGGACAAACAGATACGCAGTATTTT. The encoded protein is CASSTNGQTDTQYF.

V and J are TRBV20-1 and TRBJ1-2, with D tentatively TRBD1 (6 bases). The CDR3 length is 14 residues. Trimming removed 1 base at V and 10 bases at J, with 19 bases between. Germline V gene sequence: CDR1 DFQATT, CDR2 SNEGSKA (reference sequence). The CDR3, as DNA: TGCAGTGCTAGAGCCCCTAGGGGGGTGGTTGCCTACACCTTC. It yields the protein CSARAPRGVVAYTF.

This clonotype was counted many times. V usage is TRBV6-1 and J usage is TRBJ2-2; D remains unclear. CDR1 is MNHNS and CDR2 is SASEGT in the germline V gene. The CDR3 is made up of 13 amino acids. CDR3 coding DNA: TGTGCGAACCGCGGCGGGAACACCGGGGAGCTGTTTTTT. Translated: CANRGGNTGELFF.

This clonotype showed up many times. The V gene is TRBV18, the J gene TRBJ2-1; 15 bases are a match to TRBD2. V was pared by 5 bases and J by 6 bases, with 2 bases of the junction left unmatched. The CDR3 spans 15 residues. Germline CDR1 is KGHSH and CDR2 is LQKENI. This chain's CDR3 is CASSTGLAGGNEQFF. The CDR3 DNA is TGTGCCAGCTCAACGGGACTAGCGGGAGGCAATGAGCAGTTCTTC.

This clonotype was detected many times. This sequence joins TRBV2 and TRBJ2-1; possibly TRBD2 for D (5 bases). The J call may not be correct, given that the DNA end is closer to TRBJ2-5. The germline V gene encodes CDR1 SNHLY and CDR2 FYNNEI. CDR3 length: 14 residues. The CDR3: CASSDSSGQETQYF. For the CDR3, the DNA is TGTGCCAGCAGTGATTCCAGCGGTCAAGAGACCCAGTACTTC.

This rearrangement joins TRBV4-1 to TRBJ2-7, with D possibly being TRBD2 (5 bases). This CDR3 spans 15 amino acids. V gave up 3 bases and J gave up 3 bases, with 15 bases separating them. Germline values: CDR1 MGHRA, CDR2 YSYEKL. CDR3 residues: CASSQVRDALYEQYF. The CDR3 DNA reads TGCGCCAGCAGCCAGGTCCGGGATGCCCTCTACGAGCAGTACTTC.

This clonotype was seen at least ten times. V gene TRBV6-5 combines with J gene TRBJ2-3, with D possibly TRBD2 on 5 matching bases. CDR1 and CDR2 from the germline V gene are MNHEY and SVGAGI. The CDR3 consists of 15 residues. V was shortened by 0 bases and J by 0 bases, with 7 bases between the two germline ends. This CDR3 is CASSYSRGSTDTQYF. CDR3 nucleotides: TGTGCCAGCAGTTACTCTCGCGGGAGCACAGATACGCAGTATTTT.

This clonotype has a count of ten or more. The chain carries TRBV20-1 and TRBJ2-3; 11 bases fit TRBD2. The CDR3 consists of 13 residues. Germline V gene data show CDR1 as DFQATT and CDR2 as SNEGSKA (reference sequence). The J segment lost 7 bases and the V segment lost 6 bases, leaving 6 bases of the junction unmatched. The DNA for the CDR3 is TGCAGTGCGGCTAGCGGGAGGAGGAATACGCAGTATTTT. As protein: CSAASGRRNTQYF.

The CDR3 reads CASSLQEGELFF. As DNA, the CDR3 is TGTGCCAGCAGCTTACAGGAAGGGGAGCTGTTTTTT. V gene TRBV7-3 combines with J gene TRBJ2-2; D is unclear. The CDR3 has 12 amino acids. V was cut by 2 bases and J by 8 bases, with 6 bases left in between. The germline V gene encodes CDR1 SGHTA and CDR2 FQGTGA.